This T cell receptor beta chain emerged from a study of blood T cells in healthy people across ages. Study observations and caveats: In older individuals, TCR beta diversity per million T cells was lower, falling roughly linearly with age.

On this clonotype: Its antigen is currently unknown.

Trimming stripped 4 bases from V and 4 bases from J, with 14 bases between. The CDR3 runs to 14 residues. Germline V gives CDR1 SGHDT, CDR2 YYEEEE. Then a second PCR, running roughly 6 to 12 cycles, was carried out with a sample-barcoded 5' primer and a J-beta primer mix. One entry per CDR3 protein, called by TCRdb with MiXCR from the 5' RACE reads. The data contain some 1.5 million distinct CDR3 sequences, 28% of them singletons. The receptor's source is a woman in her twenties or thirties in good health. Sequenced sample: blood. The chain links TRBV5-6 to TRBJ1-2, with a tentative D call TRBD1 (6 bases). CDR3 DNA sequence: TGTGCCAGCAGCCCGGGGACAACTAGCTATGGCTACACCTTC. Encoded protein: CASSPGTTSYGYTF. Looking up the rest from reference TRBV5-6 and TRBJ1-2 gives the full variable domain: DAGVTQSPTHLIKTRGQQVTLRCSPKSGHDTVSWYQQALGQGPQFIFQYYEEEERQRGNFPDRFSGHQFPNYSSELNVNALLLGDSALYLCASSPGTTSYGYTFGSGTRLTVV.